This T cell receptor (beta chain) stems from a study of cytomegalovirus exposure and HLA in healthy donors. Points from the study as a whole: The study put 150 or so TCR beta chains on its list as cytomegalovirus-associated. In vitro experiments confirmed that a few CMV-associated chains were specific for CMV antigens.

The V and J ends lost 0 bases and 4 bases respectively, with 11 bases between them. The CDR3 covers 14 residues. Germline CDR1 reads GTSNPN; CDR2 reads SVGIG (reference sequence). Comment on this clone: Its matching antigen is unknown.

Data came from immunoSEQ multiplex PCR; TCRdb stores just in-frame clones and leaves some out. The table lists 110,000 to 150,000 clones, 75% to 90% of them singletons. The sequenced material came from PBMCs. J is TRBJ2-3 and V is TRBV30; D is possibly TRBD1 (6 bases). This TCR came from a woman aged 18 to 35 in good health and CMV-seropositive. CDR3 loop: CAWSVGRGPDTQYF. The CDR3 DNA is TGTGCCTGGAGTGTAGGCAGGGGCCCAGATACGCAGTATTTT.